This T cell receptor (beta chain) was recorded in a study of control samples from healthy donors and cancer patients. Germline values: CDR1 KGHSH, CDR2 LQKENI. This CDR3 spans 15 amino acids. Between the trimmed V and J ends, which lost 6 bases and 0 bases, there was a span of 12 bases. This clone appeared once. Some clones are missing from TCRdb's copy, which holds only in-frame ones; the method was immunoSEQ multiplex PCR. The sample lists fewer than 120,000 clones, 85% to 90% occurring once. The receptor was isolated from an older woman with lung cancer. The sample consisted of PBMCs. The V and J genes are TRBV18 and TRBJ1-5, with D possibly being TRBD1 (5 bases). The CDR3 coding sequence is TGTGCCAGCTCCCCTGGGGCAAATAGCAATCAGCCCCAGCATTTT. It is translated as CASSPGANSNQPQHF.